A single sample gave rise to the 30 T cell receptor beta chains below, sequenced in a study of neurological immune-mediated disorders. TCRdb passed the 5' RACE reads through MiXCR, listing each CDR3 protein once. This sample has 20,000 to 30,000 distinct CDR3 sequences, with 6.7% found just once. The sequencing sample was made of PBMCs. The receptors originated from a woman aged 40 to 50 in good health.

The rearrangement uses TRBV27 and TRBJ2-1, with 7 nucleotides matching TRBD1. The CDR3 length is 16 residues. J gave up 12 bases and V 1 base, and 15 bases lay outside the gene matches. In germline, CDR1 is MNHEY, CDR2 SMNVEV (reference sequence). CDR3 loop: CASSLFDRVSPLAQFF. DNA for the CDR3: TGTGCCAGCAGTTTATTTGACAGGGTATCCCCGCTGGCGCAGTTCTTC.

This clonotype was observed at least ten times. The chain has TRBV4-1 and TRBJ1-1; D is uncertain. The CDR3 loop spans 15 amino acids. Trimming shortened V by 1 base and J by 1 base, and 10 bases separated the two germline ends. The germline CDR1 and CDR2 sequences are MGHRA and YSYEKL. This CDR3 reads CASSQGGYGNTEAFF. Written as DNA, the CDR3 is TGCGCCAGCAGCCAAGGAGGGTATGGGAACACTGAAGCTTTCTTT.

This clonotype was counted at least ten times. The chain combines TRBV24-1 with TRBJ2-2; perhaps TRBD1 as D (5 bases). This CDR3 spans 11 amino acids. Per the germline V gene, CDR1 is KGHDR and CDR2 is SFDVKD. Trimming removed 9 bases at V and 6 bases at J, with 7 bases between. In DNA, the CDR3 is TGTGCCACCTCACAGGCCGGGGAGCTGTTTTTT. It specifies CATSQAGELFF.

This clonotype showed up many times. CDR3: CASRAGNTEAFF. The CDR3, as DNA: TGTGCCAGCAGGGCAGGCAACACTGAAGCTTTCTTT. The chain joins TRBV2 to TRBJ1-1, with D uncertain. CDR1 is SNHLY and CDR2 is FYNNEI in the germline V gene. The CDR3 runs 12 residues. V lost 6 bases, J lost 2 bases, and 7 bases lay in between.

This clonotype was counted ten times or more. The CDR3 DNA follows: TGCAGCGTAGGACTAGCGGAGGACAATGAGCAGTTCTTC. Encoded protein: CSVGLAEDNEQFF. This chain joins TRBV29-1 and TRBJ2-1; 10 nucleotides match TRBD2. The germline V gene encodes CDR1 SQVTM and CDR2 ANQGSEA. CDR3 length equals 13 residues. The J segment lost 5 bases and the V segment lost 6 bases, leaving 4 bases of the junction unmatched.

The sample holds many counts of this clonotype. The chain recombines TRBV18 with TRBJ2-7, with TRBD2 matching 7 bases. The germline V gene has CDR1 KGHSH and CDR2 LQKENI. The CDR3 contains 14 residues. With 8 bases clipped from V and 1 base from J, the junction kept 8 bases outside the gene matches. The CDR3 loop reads CASTWTSLSYEQYF. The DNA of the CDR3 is TGTGCCAGCACCTGGACTAGTCTTTCCTACGAGCAGTACTTC. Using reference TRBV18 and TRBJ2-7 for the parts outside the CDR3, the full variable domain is NAGVMQNPRHLVRRRGQEARLRCSPMKGHSHVYWYRQLPEEGLKFMVYLQKENIIDESGMPKERFSAEFPKEGPSILRIQQVVRGDSAAYFCASTWTSLSYEQYFGPGTRLTVT.

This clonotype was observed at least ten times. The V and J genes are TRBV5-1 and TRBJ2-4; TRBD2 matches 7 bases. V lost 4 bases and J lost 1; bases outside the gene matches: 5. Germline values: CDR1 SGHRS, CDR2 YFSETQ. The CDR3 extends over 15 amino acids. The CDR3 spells CASSQTSSAKNIQYF. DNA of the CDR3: TGCGCCAGCAGCCAGACTAGCTCTGCCAAAAACATTCAGTACTTC.

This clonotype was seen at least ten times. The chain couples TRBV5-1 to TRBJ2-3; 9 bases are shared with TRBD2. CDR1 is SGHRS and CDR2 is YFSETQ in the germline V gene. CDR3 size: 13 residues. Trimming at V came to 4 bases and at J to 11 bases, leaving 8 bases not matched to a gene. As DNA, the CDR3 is TGCGCCAGCAGCGAGACTAGCGGTATCTTGCAGTATTTT. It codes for CASSETSGILQYF.

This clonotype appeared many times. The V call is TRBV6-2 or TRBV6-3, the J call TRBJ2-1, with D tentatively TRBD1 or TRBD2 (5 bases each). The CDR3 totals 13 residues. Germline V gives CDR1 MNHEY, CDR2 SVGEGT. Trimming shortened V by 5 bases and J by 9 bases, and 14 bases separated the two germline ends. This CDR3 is CASSRMGVSEQFF. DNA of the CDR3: TGTGCCAGCAGTCGGATGGGGGTCAGTGAGCAGTTCTTC.

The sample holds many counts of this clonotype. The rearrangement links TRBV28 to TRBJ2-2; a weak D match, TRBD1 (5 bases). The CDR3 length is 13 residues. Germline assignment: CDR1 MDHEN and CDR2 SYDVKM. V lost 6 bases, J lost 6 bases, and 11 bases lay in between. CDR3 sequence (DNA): TGTGCCAGCAGGCTCAGGGTGCCCGGGGAGCTGTTTTTT. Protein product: CASRLRVPGELFF.

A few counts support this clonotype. The CDR3, as DNA: TGTGCCAGCAGTTTAAAGGGGGGGAGCTATGGCTACACCTTC. Encoded protein: CASSLKGGSYGYTF. The J gene is TRBJ1-2, the V gene TRBV27, with a possible D match to TRBD1 (6 bases). The germline V and J ends were trimmed by 2 bases and 4 bases, with 11 bases remaining between them. CDR3 size: 14 residues. CDR1 is MNHEY, CDR2 SMNVEV, per germline (reference sequence).

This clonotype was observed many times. The CDR3 sequence: CASTEASTDTQYF. The CDR3 DNA reads as TGTGCCAGCACCGAGGCTAGCACAGATACGCAGTATTTT. J is TRBJ2-3 and V is TRBV7-2, with D hard to call. CDR1 is SGHTA and CDR2 is FQGNSA in the germline V gene. Trimming cost V 7 bases and J 0 bases, with 8 bases left between them. The CDR3 spans 13 residues.

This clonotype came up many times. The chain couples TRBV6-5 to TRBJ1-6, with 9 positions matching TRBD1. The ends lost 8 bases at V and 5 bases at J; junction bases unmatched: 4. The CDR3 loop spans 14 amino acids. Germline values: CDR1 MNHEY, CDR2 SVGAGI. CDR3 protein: CASGGDRDNSPLHF. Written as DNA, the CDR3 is TGTGCCAGCGGGGGGGACAGGGATAATTCACCCCTCCACTTT.

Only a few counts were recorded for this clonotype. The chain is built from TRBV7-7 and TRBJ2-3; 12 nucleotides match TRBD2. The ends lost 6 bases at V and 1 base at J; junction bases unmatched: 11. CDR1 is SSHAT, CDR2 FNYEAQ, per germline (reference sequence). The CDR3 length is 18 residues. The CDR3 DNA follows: TGTGCCAGCAGACCAGGGACTAGCGGGTACCGCGGCACAGATACGCAGTATTTT. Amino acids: CASRPGTSGYRGTDTQYF.

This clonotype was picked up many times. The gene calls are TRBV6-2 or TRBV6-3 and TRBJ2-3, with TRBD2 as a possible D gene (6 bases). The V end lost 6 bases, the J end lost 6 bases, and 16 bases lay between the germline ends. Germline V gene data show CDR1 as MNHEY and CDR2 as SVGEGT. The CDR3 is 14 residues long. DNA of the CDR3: TGTGCCAGCAGAGGACTTAGCGGCCCCGATACGCAGTATTTT. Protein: CASRGLSGPDTQYF.

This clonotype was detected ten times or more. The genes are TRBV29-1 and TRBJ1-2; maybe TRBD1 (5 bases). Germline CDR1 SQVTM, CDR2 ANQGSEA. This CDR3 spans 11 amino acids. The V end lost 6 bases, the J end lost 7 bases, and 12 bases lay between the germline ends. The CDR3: CSVSPGIGYTF. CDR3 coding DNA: TGCAGCGTGTCCCCAGGGATTGGCTACACCTTC.

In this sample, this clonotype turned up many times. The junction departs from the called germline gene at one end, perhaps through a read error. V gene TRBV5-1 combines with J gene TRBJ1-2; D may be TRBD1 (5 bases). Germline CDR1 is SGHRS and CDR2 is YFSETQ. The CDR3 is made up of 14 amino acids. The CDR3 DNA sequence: TGCGCCAACAGCTTGGTTACTGGGGGAGTTGGCTACACCTTC. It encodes CANSLVTGGVGYTF.

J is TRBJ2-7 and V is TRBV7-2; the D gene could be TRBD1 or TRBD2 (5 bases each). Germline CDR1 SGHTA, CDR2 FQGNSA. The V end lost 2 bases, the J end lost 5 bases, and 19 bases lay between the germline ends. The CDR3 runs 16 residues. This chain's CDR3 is CASSLPGTRLLHEQYF. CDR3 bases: TGTGCCAGCAGCTTACCAGGGACCCGCTTGCTCCACGAGCAGTACTTC.

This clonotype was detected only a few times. The CDR3 is CASSPRGLAGVTSWTGELFF. Written as DNA, the CDR3 is TGCGCCAGCAGCCCGCGAGGACTAGCGGGAGTGACTTCTTGGACCGGGGAGCTGTTTTTT. The chain couples TRBV4-1 to TRBJ2-2, with 13 bases aligning to TRBD2. V trimming: 4 bases; J trimming: 5 bases; junction bases outside the gene matches: 16. The CDR3 length is 20 residues. Germline-derived CDR1 and CDR2 are MGHRA and YSYEKL.

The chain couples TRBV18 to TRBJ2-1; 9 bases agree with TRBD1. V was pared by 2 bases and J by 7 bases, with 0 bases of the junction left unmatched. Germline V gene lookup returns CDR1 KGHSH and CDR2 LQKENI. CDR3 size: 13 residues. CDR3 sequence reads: CASSPGQGNEQFF. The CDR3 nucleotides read TGTGCCAGCTCACCAGGACAGGGGAATGAGCAGTTCTTC. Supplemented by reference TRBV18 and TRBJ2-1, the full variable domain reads NAGVMQNPRHLVRRRGQEARLRCSPMKGHSHVYWYRQLPEEGLKFMVYLQKENIIDESGMPKERFSAEFPKEGPSILRIQQVVRGDSAAYFCASSPGQGNEQFFGPGTRLTVL.

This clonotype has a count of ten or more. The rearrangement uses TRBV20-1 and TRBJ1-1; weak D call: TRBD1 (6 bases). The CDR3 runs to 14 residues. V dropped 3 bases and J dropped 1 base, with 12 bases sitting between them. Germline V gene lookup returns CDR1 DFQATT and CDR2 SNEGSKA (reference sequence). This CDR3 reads CSARLGATNTEAFF. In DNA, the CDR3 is TGCAGTGCTAGGCTGGGGGCGACGAACACTGAAGCTTTCTTT.

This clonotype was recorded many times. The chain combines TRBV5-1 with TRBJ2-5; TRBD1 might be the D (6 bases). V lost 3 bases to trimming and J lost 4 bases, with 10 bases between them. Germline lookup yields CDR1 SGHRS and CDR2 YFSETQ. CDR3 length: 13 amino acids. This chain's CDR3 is CASSWDTGETQYF. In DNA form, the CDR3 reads TGCGCCAGCAGCTGGGACACGGGAGAGACCCAGTACTTC.

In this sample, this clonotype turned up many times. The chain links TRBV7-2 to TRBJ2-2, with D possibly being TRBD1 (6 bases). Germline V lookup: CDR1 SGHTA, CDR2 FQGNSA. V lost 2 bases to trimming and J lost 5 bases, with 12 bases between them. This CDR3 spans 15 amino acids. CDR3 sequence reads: CASSLQGQLTGELFF. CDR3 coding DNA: TGTGCCAGCAGCTTACAGGGGCAATTGACCGGGGAGCTGTTTTTT.

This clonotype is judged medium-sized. In DNA, the CDR3 is TGTGCCAGCAGCCAAGCCTTGACAGCTCAAGAGACCCAGTACTTC. Protein product: CASSQALTAQETQYF. The chain is built from TRBV3-1 and TRBJ2-5, with a tentative D call TRBD1 (5 bases). The germline V gene has CDR1 LGHDT and CDR2 YNNKEL (reference sequence). The CDR3 consists of 15 residues. With 1 base removed from V and 2 bases from J, the gap between germline ends came to 11 bases.

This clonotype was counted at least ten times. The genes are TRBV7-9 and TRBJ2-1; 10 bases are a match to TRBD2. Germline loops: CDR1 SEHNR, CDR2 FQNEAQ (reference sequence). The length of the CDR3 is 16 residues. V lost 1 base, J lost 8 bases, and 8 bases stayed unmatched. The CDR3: CASSLGFLAGVDEQFF. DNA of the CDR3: TGTGCCAGCAGCTTAGGATTCCTAGCGGGAGTGGATGAGCAGTTCTTC.

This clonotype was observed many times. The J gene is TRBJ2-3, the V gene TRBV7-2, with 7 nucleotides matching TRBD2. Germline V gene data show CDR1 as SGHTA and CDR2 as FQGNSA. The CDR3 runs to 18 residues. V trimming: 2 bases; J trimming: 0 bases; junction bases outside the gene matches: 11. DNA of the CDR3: TGTGCCAGCAGCTTAACCCCGGTAGGGACTACTAGCACAGATACGCAGTATTTT. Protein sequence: CASSLTPVGTTSTDTQYF.

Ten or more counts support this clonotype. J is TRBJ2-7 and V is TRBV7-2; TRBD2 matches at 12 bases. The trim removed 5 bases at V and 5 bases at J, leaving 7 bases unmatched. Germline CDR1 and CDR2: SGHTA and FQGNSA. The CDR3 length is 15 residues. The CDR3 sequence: CASSLGLAGSDEQYF. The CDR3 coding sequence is TGTGCCAGCAGCCTCGGACTAGCGGGATCTGACGAGCAGTACTTC.

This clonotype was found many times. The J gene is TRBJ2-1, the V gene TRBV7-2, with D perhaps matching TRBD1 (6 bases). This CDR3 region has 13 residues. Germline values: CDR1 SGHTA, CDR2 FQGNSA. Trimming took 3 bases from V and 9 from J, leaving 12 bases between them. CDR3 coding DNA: TGTGCCAGCAGCTTTTATGGGGGCGGTGAGCAGTTCTTC. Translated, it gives CASSFYGGGEQFF. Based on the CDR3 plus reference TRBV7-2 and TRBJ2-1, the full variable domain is GAGVSQSPSNKVTEKGKDVELRCDPISGHTALYWYRQSLGQGLEFLIYFQGNSAPDKSGLPSDRFSAERTGGSVSTLTIQRTQQEDSAVYLCASSFYGGGEQFFGPGTRLTVL.

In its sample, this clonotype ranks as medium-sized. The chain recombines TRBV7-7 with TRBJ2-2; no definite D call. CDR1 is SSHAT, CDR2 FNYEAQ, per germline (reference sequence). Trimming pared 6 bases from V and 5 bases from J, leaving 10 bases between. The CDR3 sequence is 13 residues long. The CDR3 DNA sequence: TGTGCCAGCAGTCACCTGGGGACCGGGGAGCTGTTTTTT. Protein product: CASSHLGTGELFF.

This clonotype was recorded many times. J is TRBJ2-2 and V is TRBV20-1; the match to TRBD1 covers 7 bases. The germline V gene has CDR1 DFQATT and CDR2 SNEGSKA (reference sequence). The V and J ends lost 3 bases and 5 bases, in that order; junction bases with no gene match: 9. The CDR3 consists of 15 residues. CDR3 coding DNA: TGCAGTGCTAGGGACCGACAGGGCAAAACCGGGGAGCTGTTTTTT. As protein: CSARDRQGKTGELFF.